The 15 T cell receptor beta chains below were found in one sample sequenced in a study of cytomegalovirus exposure and HLA in healthy donors. PCR was performed using 60 Vbeta and 13 Jbeta primers. Some clones are missing from TCRdb's copy, which holds only in-frame ones; the method was immunoSEQ multiplex PCR. The table includes 95,000 to 150,000 clones, about 75% detected once. The sequenced material came from PBMCs. These receptors were obtained from a man aged 55 to 70 in good health and CMV-seropositive.

The chain joins TRBV10-1 to TRBJ2-5; 10 bases are shared with TRBD2. The CDR3 is 16 amino acids. Germline V gene lookup returns CDR1 WNHNN and CDR2 SYGVQD (reference sequence). The trim removed 3 bases at V and 2 bases at J, leaving 6 bases unmatched. The CDR3 sequence is CASSDQRGGRQETQYF. The CDR3 DNA follows: TGCGCCAGCAGTGACCAGCGGGGGGGTCGGCAAGAGACCCAGTACTTC.

This clone was counted a few times. V is TRBV5-1 and J is TRBJ2-3; a possible D gene is TRBD2 (6 bases). This CDR3 is built from 16 residues. The V end was cut by 4 bases, the J end by 9 bases, with 24 bases between. Germline V gene sequence: CDR1 SGHRS, CDR2 YFSETQ. Here the CDR3 reads CASSPARTTNAGTQYF. In DNA form, the CDR3 reads TGCGCCAGCAGCCCGGCCCGTACCACTAATGCGGGGACGCAGTATTTT.

This sequence joins TRBV27 and TRBJ1-5, with TRBD1 matching over 8 bases. The V gene's germline CDR1 is MNHEY and CDR2 SMNVEV (reference sequence). This CDR3 region has 18 residues. After removal of 8 bases from V and 1 base from J, the junction contained 16 bases not matched to a gene. Here the CDR3 DNA reads TGTGCCAGCGGAAGAGGCGGACAGGGTTCGTCGAGCAATCAGCCCCAGCATTTT. Encoded protein: CASGRGGQGSSSNQPQHF.

This chain uses TRBV30 with TRBJ1-6; D may be TRBD1 (5 bases). Trimming took off 3 bases at V and 9 bases at J, with 18 bases between the two ends. Germline V gives CDR1 GTSNPN, CDR2 SVGIG (reference sequence). The CDR3 is 15 residues long. The CDR3 loop reads CAWRPGGVSSSPLHF. In DNA, the CDR3 is TGTGCCTGGAGGCCCGGGGGGGTCTCAAGTTCACCCCTCCACTTT.

The chain is built from TRBV7-9 and TRBJ1-1; 9 bases are a match to TRBD1. The CDR3 totals 16 residues. From germline, CDR1 is SEHNR and CDR2 FQNEAQ (reference sequence). Germline trimming cut 1 base from V and 5 bases from J; bases unmatched to any gene: 8. The CDR3 loop is CASSLGRGQGWTEAFF. The CDR3 nucleotides are TGTGCCAGCAGCTTAGGCCGGGGACAGGGCTGGACTGAAGCTTTCTTT.

The CDR3 region is CASSYSTTYEQYF. The CDR3 coding sequence is TGTGCCAGCAGTTACTCGACTACCTACGAGCAGTACTTC. This chain uses TRBV6-5 with TRBJ2-7; possible D gene TRBD2, 5 bases. Germline assignment: CDR1 MNHEY and CDR2 SVGAGI. The germline V and J ends were trimmed by 0 bases and 2 bases, with 5 bases remaining between them. The CDR3 totals 13 residues.

V and J are TRBV6-5 and TRBJ2-3; 8 positions agree with TRBD1. CDR3 size: 16 residues. The junction had 5 bases not matched to a gene; V was cut back by 2 bases and J by 1 base. Germline V gene sequence: CDR1 MNHEY, CDR2 SVGAGI. The CDR3 DNA sequence: TGTGCCAGCAGTTACGGGCCGGGACAGGGCACAGATACGCAGTATTTT. Residues: CASSYGPGQGTDTQYF.

CDR3: CASSEGRGNEQFF. The CDR3 DNA is TGCGCCAGCAGTGAAGGCAGGGGCAATGAGCAGTTCTTC. V and J are TRBV10-1 and TRBJ2-1, with D tentatively TRBD1 (6 bases). The V end lost 3 bases, the J end lost 6 bases, and 9 bases lay between the germline ends. The length of the CDR3 is 13 residues. CDR1 WNHNN and CDR2 SYGVQD come from the germline V gene (reference sequence).

The rearrangement links TRBV30 to TRBJ2-1; 9 positions agree with TRBD2. There are 17 residues in the CDR3. Germline V gives CDR1 GTSNPN, CDR2 SVGIG (reference sequence). The V and J ends lost 3 bases and 0 bases, in that order; junction bases with no gene match: 9. The CDR3 is CAWSRLAGVTSYNEQFF. CDR3 bases: TGTGCCTGGAGCAGGTTAGCGGGAGTTACCTCCTACAATGAGCAGTTCTTC.

This chain joins TRBV4-1 and TRBJ2-1, with D perhaps matching TRBD1 (6 bases). Looked up from germline, CDR1 is MGHRA and CDR2 is YSYEKL. The CDR3 spans 16 residues. The V end lost 3 bases, the J end lost 11 bases, and 23 bases lay between the germline ends. The CDR3 DNA is TGCGCCAGCAGCCATGTAAACCGGGACACGGTTCGGAAGCAGTTCTTC. Its translation: CASSHVNRDTVRKQFF.

The rearrangement links TRBV5-4 to TRBJ2-1; 7 bases are a match to TRBD1. CDR3 size: 17 residues. The V segment lost 6 bases and the J segment 9 bases; nucleotides outside the gene matches: 21. The germline V gene has CDR1 SGHNT and CDR2 YYREEE (reference sequence). DNA for the CDR3: TGTGCCAGCATCCCCCGATGGGAACAGGGGAAAGGCAGTGAGCAGTTCTTC. It codes for CASIPRWEQGKGSEQFF.

The rearrangement joins TRBV7-9 to TRBJ1-4; D gene uncertain. Germline V CDR1 and CDR2: SEHNR, FQNEAQ (reference sequence). The CDR3 totals 15 residues. Trimming removed 5 bases from V and 0 bases from J, with 10 bases in between. The CDR3 region has the DNA TGTGCCAGCAGCCCGCTGGCCGCAACTAATGAAAAACTGTTTTTT. Its translation: CASSPLAATNEKLFF. The whole variable domain, remainder taken from reference TRBV7-9 and TRBJ1-4, is DTGVSQNPRHKITKRGQNVTFRCDPISEHNRLYWYRQTLGQGPEFLTYFQNEAQLEKSRLLSDRFSAERPKGSFSTLEIQRTEQGDSAMYLCASSPLAATNEKLFFGSGTQLSVL.

The chain combines TRBV2 with TRBJ2-5; TRBD2 matches at 10 bases. CDR3 size: 15 residues. V was clipped by 7 bases and J by 2 bases; unmatched bases: 7. The germline V gene encodes CDR1 SNHLY and CDR2 FYNNEI. The DNA of the CDR3 is TGTGCCAGCATTCTAGGACTAGCGGCTCAAGAGACCCAGTACTTC. Translation: CASILGLAAQETQYF.

This clone turned up a few times. V usage is TRBV5-1 and J usage is TRBJ2-7; the D gene is possibly TRBD1 (5 bases). CDR3 length: 11 residues. CDR1 SGHRS and CDR2 YFSETQ come from the germline V gene. The V end was cut by 6 bases, the J end by 4 bases, with 8 bases between. CDR3 sequence: CASKQEYEQYF. The CDR3 bases are TGCGCCAGCAAACAGGAGTACGAGCAGTACTTC.

The chain employs TRBV27 and TRBJ1-6, with 9 positions matching TRBD1. The CDR3 spans 14 residues. Germline CDR1 MNHEY, CDR2 SMNVEV (reference sequence). Trimming removed 6 bases from V and 8 bases from J; junction bases left unmatched: 5. The CDR3: CASSGTGRYSPLHF. The CDR3 DNA reads TGTGCCAGCAGCGGGACAGGGCGTTATTCACCCCTCCACTTT.